The rows below give T cell receptor beta chains drawn from one sample of a study of cytomegalovirus exposure and HLA in healthy donors. Sequencing was performed with immunoSEQ multiplex PCR; in TCRdb, only in-frame clones are kept and a portion is missing. Of 190,000 or so clones listed, 79% are singletons. Source material: PBMCs. The receptors were sampled from a girl aged 5-17 years in good health and CMV-seropositive. Each CDR3 is given with its conserved first and last residue. D genes are given only for firm matches. Some rows mark clone size as missing; the rest say once, few, many or name a class of expanded clone.

J gene: TRBJ1-2; V gene: TRBV27; D gene: .; clone size: .; CDR3 length: 14; CDR3 DNA: TGTGCCAGCAGTTTATTCCCCGACAGTTCAGGCTACACCTTC; CDR3 protein: CASSLFPDSSGYTF
J gene: TRBJ2-3; V gene: TRBV7-2; D gene: TRBD2; clone size: .; CDR3 length: 16; CDR3 DNA: TGTGCCAGCAGCTTGAACGGCGGGGGGAACACAGATACGCAGTATTTT; CDR3 protein: CASSLNGGGNTDTQYF
J gene: TRBJ2-3; V gene: TRBV9; D gene: .; clone size: .; CDR3 length: 16; CDR3 DNA: TGTGCCAGCAGCGTAGGAGGGGCAGGGGTGCCAGATACGCAGTATTTT; CDR3 protein: CASSVGGAGVPDTQYF
J gene: TRBJ2-7; V gene: TRBV6-5; D gene: TRBD1; clone size: .; CDR3 length: 15; CDR3 DNA: TGTGCCAGCAGTTATTCGGGACAGGGGGCCTACGAGCAGTACTTC; CDR3 protein: CASSYSGQGAYEQYF
J gene: TRBJ2-7; V gene: TRBV4-1; D gene: TRBD1; clone size: .; CDR3 length: 14; CDR3 DNA: TGCGCCAGCAGCCTGGGGACAGGAACCTACGAGCAGTACTTC; CDR3 protein: CASSLGTGTYEQYF
J gene: TRBJ2-3; V gene: TRBV5-6; D gene: .; clone size: .; CDR3 length: 12; CDR3 DNA: TGTGCCAGCAGACGGGACTGGGATACGCAGTATTTT; CDR3 protein: CASRRDWDTQYF
J gene: TRBJ2-5; V gene: TRBV9; D gene: TRBD2; clone size: once; CDR3 length: 16; CDR3 DNA: TGTGCCAGCAGCACTTGGACTAGCGGGGGGAAAGAGACCCAGTACTTC; CDR3 protein: CASSTWTSGGKETQYF
J gene: TRBJ1-3; V gene: TRBV6-1; D gene: .; clone size: .; CDR3 length: 14; CDR3 DNA: TGTGCCAGCAGCAAAATGAGCTCTGGAAACACCATATATTTT; CDR3 protein: CASSKMSSGNTIYF
J gene: TRBJ2-5; V gene: TRBV7-2; D gene: .; clone size: .; CDR3 length: 12; CDR3 DNA: TGTGCCAGCAGCGCGGGACTTGAGACCCAGTACTTC; CDR3 protein: CASSAGLETQYF
J gene: TRBJ1-5; V gene: TRBV6-6; D gene: .; clone size: few; CDR3 length: 14; CDR3 DNA: TGTGCCAGCAGTTACACCAGGGCACCTCAGCCCCAGCATTTT; CDR3 protein: CASSYTRAPQPQHF
J gene: TRBJ2-5; V gene: TRBV7-2; D gene: TRBD2; clone size: .; CDR3 length: 16; CDR3 DNA: TGTGCCAGCAGCCCTCAAGCTAGCGGGGGAGGGGAGGCCCAGTACTTC; CDR3 protein: CASSPQASGGGEAQYF
J gene: TRBJ1-1; V gene: TRBV21-1; D gene: .; clone size: .; CDR3 length: 15; CDR3 DNA: TGTGCCAGCGATGAGGGCAGGGGGGAGTACACTGAAGCTTTCTTT; CDR3 protein: CASDEGRGEYTEAFF
J gene: TRBJ1-1; V gene: TRBV5-4; D gene: .; clone size: .; CDR3 length: 14; CDR3 DNA: TGTGCCAGCAGCTTGGACAGGGCGTACACTGAAGCTTTCTTT; CDR3 protein: CASSLDRAYTEAFF
J gene: TRBJ2-7; V gene: TRBV4-3; D gene: .; clone size: .; CDR3 length: 12; CDR3 DNA: TGCGCCAGCAGCCAAGATCGTAACGAGCAGTACTTC; CDR3 protein: CASSQDRNEQYF
J gene: TRBJ2-3; V gene: TRBV11-2; D gene: TRBD2; clone size: .; CDR3 length: 17; CDR3 DNA: TGTGCCAGCAGCTTAGTTTGGGGCGGGGGGGCTACAGATACGCAGTATTTT; CDR3 protein: CASSLVWGGGATDTQYF
J gene: TRBJ1-2; V gene: TRBV27; D gene: TRBD1; clone size: .; CDR3 length: 14; CDR3 DNA: TGTGCCAGCCGCACCCCGGGACAGGGGTTTGGCTACACCTTC; CDR3 protein: CASRTPGQGFGYTF